Below are 9 T cell receptor beta chains sequenced from a single sample in a study of blood T cell repertoires in COVID-19. The protocol was immunoSEQ multiplex PCR, while the TCRdb copy is restricted to in-frame clones and leaves out a portion. The sample holds approximately 67,000 clones, under 95% seen once. Input material: peripheral blood. The receptors here all came from a woman in her sixties with active COVID-19.

The CDR3 nucleotides are TGTGCCAGCAGTTATTCCCCCGGGACAGGGGTAGGCCCTCCGAATCAGCCCCAGCATTTT. It codes for CASSYSPGTGVGPPNQPQHF. The chain employs TRBV6-2 or TRBV6-3 and TRBJ1-5; 10 bases fit TRBD1. The CDR3 runs to 20 residues. The ends lost 3 bases at V and 4 bases at J; junction bases unmatched: 18. CDR1 is MNHEY, CDR2 SVGEGT, per germline.

The CDR3 loop is CASGSKTSGFVLNAYEQYF. In DNA, the CDR3 is TGTGCCAGCGGCTCAAAGACTAGCGGATTCGTACTAAACGCCTACGAGCAGTACTTC. V is TRBV28 and J is TRBJ2-7; 9 nucleotides align to TRBD2. The V gene's germline CDR1 is MDHEN and CDR2 SYDVKM. J lost 2 bases, V lost 8 bases, and 22 bases had no gene match. The length of the CDR3 is 19 residues.

CDR3: CASSPGWGLSSPGNTIYF. The CDR3 region has the DNA TGTGCCAGCAGCCCCGGATGGGGGCTGAGTAGTCCTGGAAACACCATATATTTT. The rearrangement joins TRBV9 to TRBJ1-3; TRBD1 is a possible D gene (6 bases). Trimming cost V 4 bases and J 2 bases, with 22 bases left between them. The germline V gene encodes CDR1 SGDLS and CDR2 YYNGEE. The CDR3 consists of 18 residues.

This chain joins TRBV7-8 and TRBJ2-5; TRBD2 is a possible D gene (7 bases). Trimming removed 3 bases from V and 4 bases from J, with 21 bases in between. Germline lookup yields CDR1 SGHVS and CDR2 FQNEAQ. The CDR3 has 17 amino acids. CDR3 sequence: CASSFRAGGSGGETQYF. The CDR3 DNA follows: TGTGCCAGCAGCTTTCGAGCCGGGGGCTCGGGGGGAGAGACCCAGTACTTC.

CDR3: CASNRVNQPQHF. The CDR3 DNA sequence: TGTGCCAGCAACCGAGTCAATCAGCCCCAGCATTTT. The V call is TRBV28, the J call TRBJ1-5, with D unresolved. The V gene's germline CDR1 is MDHEN and CDR2 SYDVKM. V lost 7 bases and J lost 3, with 7 bases in between. The CDR3 is 12 residues long.

This chain connects TRBV12-5 to TRBJ1-2; 7 nucleotides match TRBD1. J was trimmed by 6 bases and V by 3 bases; bases with no gene match: 7. Germline CDR1 LGHNT, CDR2 FRNRAP. CDR3 size: 14 residues. The CDR3 loop reads CASGFDRGLDGYTF. The CDR3 bases are TGTGCTAGTGGTTTTGATAGGGGGCTGGATGGCTACACCTTC.

This chain connects TRBV28 to TRBJ1-4, with TRBD1 matching over 10 bases. Germline CDR1 MDHEN, CDR2 SYDVKM. The CDR3 covers 15 residues. With V trimmed by 3 bases and J by 8 bases, 6 bases remained unmatched. Written as DNA, the CDR3 is TGTGCCAGCAGTTTGCCCGGGACAGGGGTCGAAAAACTGTTTTTT. This gives the protein CASSLPGTGVEKLFF.

The chain joins TRBV7-6 to TRBJ2-6; TRBD2 is a possible D gene (5 bases). Germline lookup yields CDR1 SGHVS and CDR2 FNYEAQ. Trimming took off 2 bases at V and 3 bases at J, with 11 bases between the two ends. This CDR3 has 16 amino acids. In nucleotides, the CDR3 is TGTGCCAGCAGCTTAAAGGGAGCTGGTGGGGCCAACGTCCTGACTTTC. It is translated as CASSLKGAGGANVLTF. Filled out from reference TRBV7-6 and TRBJ2-6, the complete variable domain reads GAGVSQSPRYKVTKRGQDVALRCDPISGHVSLYWYRQALGQGPEFLTYFNYEAQQDKSGLPNDRFSAERPEGSISTLTIQRTEQRDSAMYRCASSLKGAGGANVLTFGAGSRLTVL.

J is TRBJ1-4 and V is TRBV7-8; the match to TRBD1 covers 8 bases. The CDR3 contains 14 residues. CDR1 and CDR2 (germline): SGHVS, FQNEAQ. Losses at the gene ends were 0 bases for V and 8 bases for J; bases not matched to a gene: 2. The CDR3 DNA follows: TGTGCCAGCAGCTTAGCCAGGGGGCGAGAAAAACTGTTTTTT. As protein: CASSLARGREKLFF.